This T cell receptor beta chain was obtained from a study of shared clonotypes between healthy human individuals (dated by TCRdb to about 2020). Turning to the overall study: A few men and two women, aged 18 to 49 years, made up the cohort. For each donor, CD4 naive and CD4 memory were each run on three plates, CD8 naive on two plates, and CD8 memory on one plate. To estimate repertoire size and how much clonotype sharing occurs between individuals, the study deeply sequenced the blood TCR repertoires of roughly 5 healthy adults. To increase sequencing depth and limit assay-specific biases, TCR repertoire library preparation and sequencing were carried out by different laboratories using diverse techniques. Each donor's leukapheresis produced roughly between about 0.85 and 10 billion PBMCs. Study-wide findings and limitations: Naive subsets generally had larger estimated clonotype richness than memory subsets did. Rarefaction of sorted-subset datasets indicated incomplete sequencing despite the large sequencing depth. Pairwise subsampling led to the expectation that sequencing depth would affect the degree of clonotype sharing among donors. Sharing across several donors was observed for around 5% of naive CD4, 3.5% of naive CD8, 2.3% of memory CD4, and around 0.4% of memory CD8 clonotypes. Compared with non-shared clonotypes, the clonotypes found in all four sorted-subset donors had higher generation probabilities. Sampling was restricted to blood, and TCR repertoires in tissue are likely to differ from TCR repertoires in blood. The small number of donors limited the genetic and exposure-history diversity represented.

Notes on this clone: Its recognized antigen is unknown. There are no base qualities to consult, and no much larger clone falls within one base.

The donors were healthy, HIV-negative adults with no recently reported acute infections or vaccinations. Every donor was a Caucasian adult living in Nashville, Tennessee, USA. CD4+ T cells were enriched by magnetic negative selection; naive cells were then positively selected on CD45RA, and the negative fraction formed the memory subset. Blood was collected by leukapheresis, and PBMCs were isolated by Ficoll-Histopaque density gradient centrifugation and then cryopreserved in liquid nitrogen vapor phase. Purity and quantity of every magnetically sorted T cell population were checked by analytical flow cytometry. From each sorted fraction, genomic DNA was isolated and quantified by UV absorbance on a Nanodrop 2000c. CDR1 LNHNV and CDR2 YYDKDF are derived from the germline V gene (reference sequence). The junction shows trimming of 6 bases on V and 2 bases on J, plus 14 bases between the germline ends. The CDR3 contains 14 residues, cysteine and phenylalanine counted. Kept here is only the CDR3 DNA, which spans 42 bases and is read in frame from base 1.

Using the deep immunoSEQ assay, TCR CDR3 regions were amplified from genomic DNA by multiplex PCR. Extracted genomic DNA from each cell subset was distributed evenly across all wells of several immunoSEQ 96-well plates, and each plate was treated as a replicate. Each replicate PCR for sorted subsets received approximately 200 ng genomic DNA, equal to about 30,000 T cell genomes. Purified libraries were quantified with a Qubit 3.0 fluorometer, sized on a Bioanalyzer 2100, and re-quantified with the KAPA Library Quantification kit. Every immunoSEQ 96-well plate was sequenced on a separate single-read 150-cycle Illumina NextSeq 550 flow cell. As for the original processing: Because the immunoSEQ output included only junctional sequences and no quality scores, the filtering could not be the same as the filtering used for full-length reads. To assign V/J genes and CDR3, sequences were annotated using PyIR, a Python wrapper for IgBLAST v1.9, with IMGT germline references. Any read was removed if the V/J assignment was weak (E-value above 1e-6), the CDR3 was missing, or the read contained stop codons, out-of-frame junctions, or ambiguous translated residues. V3J clonotypes were defined as sequences sharing the same inferred V gene, J gene, and CDR3 amino acid sequence. Percentage overlap between repertoires was calculated by dividing the number of shared unique clonotypes by the size of the smaller repertoire. Repertoire richness was assessed with RTK rarefaction, the Chao1 estimator, and Recon v2.1 estimates of unobserved clonotypes. For all TCRbeta clonotypes obtained by the gDNA method from a few donors, generation probabilities were computed with OLGA. TCRdb mirrors the immuneACCESS table, restricted to in-frame sequences. Some clones are absent from its copies; in checked studies, under half trace to an unresolved V gene, and the reason for the others is unknown. V and J calls and clone size come straight from that table; D and trimming were deduced from the DNA. A total of some 1 million clones appear in this sample, roughly 70% of them only once. The top ten clonotypes cover roughly 1.5% of the sample.

This receptor was taken from a man between 18 and 35 years old in good health. The sequenced sample consisted of memory CD4+ T cells sorted from blood. In light of the paper, this sample's cell subset or site label describes: CD45RA-negative fraction. The rearrangement combines TRBV15 with TRBJ2-7; the D region is possibly TRBD1 or TRBD2, each matching across 6 bases. The CDR3 loop reads CATRRGDNAYEQYF. The sequence in DNA is TGTGCCACCAGGAGGGGGGACAACGCCTACGAGCAGTACTTC. Reference TRBV15 and TRBJ2-7 proteins supply the regions before and after the CDR3; the full variable domain is: DAMVIQNPRYQVTQFGKPVTLSCSQTLNHNVMYWYQQKSSQAPKLLFHYYDKDFNNEADTPDNFQSRRPNTSFCFLDIRSPGLGDTAMYLCATRRGDNAYEQYFGPGTRLTVT.